Below, one T cell receptor (beta chain) is given with its context. The record originates from a study of cytomegalovirus exposure and HLA in healthy donors. PCR primers comprised 60 Vbeta and 13 Jbeta primers. Only in-frame clones appear in the TCRdb table, and some are missing; sequencing was by immunoSEQ multiplex PCR. The repertoire has some 96,000 clones, roughly 80% of them found once; the top ten carry approximately 6.4%. The sequencing input was PBMCs. This clonotype originated in a middle-aged man in good health and CMV-seropositive.

CDR3 coding DNA: TGTGCCAGCAGCTTGGTGGACAGGGGAGATACGCAGTATTTT. Residues: CASSLVDRGDTQYF. The chain couples TRBV5-6 to TRBJ2-3; 9 bases map to TRBD1. V trimming: 0 bases; J trimming: 5 bases; junction bases outside the gene matches: 1. Germline V gene data show CDR1 as SGHDT and CDR2 as YYEEEE. The CDR3 is 14 residues long.